This is a list of T cell receptor beta chains from one sample in a study of blood T cell repertoires in COVID-19. TCRdb keeps only in-frame clones here, not all; method: immunoSEQ multiplex PCR. The top ten clones hold 2.5% to 3% of a sample with roughly 200,000 clones, about 77% of them seen once. Sequenced material: peripheral blood. These receptors all come from a woman at least 80 years old with active or convalescent COVID-19. The CDR3 runs from the conserved cysteine through the conserved F or W. A D gene is named only where the DNA matches it firmly. Part of the rows lack a size; the others show once, few, many or a class for expanded clones.

CDR3 | DNA | V | D | J | size
CASSSLSFSTDTQYF | TGCGCCAGCAGCTCCCTAAGTTTTAGCACAGATACGCAGTATTTT | TRBV5-1 | - | TRBJ2-3 | -
CASSVGGPEDEQFF | TGTGCCAGCAGCGTAGGAGGGCCCGAGGATGAGCAGTTCTTC | TRBV9 | - | TRBJ2-1 | -
CASSPPKRGPLTYEQYF | TGTGCCAGCTCACCACCGAAGAGGGGGCCCCTTACCTACGAGCAGTACTTC | TRBV18 | TRBD1 | TRBJ2-7 | -
CATSDPGQGDNEQFF | TGTGCCACCAGTGATCCGGGACAGGGGGACAATGAGCAGTTCTTC | TRBV24-1 | TRBD1 | TRBJ2-1 | -
CASSPRAGPGGYGYTF | TGTGCCAGCAGCCCGCGCGCAGGGCCGGGCGGCTATGGCTACACCTTC | TRBV11-2 | - | TRBJ1-2 | -
CASKPGQRNSPLHF | TGTGCCAGTAAGCCGGGACAGAGGAATTCACCCCTCCACTTT | TRBV19 | TRBD1 | TRBJ1-6 | -
CASSIGRRRDGDEQYF | TGTGCCAGTAGTATCGGTAGGAGGCGAGACGGCGACGAGCAGTACTTC | TRBV19 | - | TRBJ2-7 | -
CASSVVLDPSGEQYF | TGTGCCAGCAGCGTAGTGCTAGACCCCTCGGGGGAGCAGTACTTC | TRBV9 | - | TRBJ2-7 | -
CASSRTGTDQPQHF | TGTGCCAGCAGCCGAACAGGGACCGATCAGCCCCAGCATTTT | TRBV5-5 | - | TRBJ1-5 | -
CASSPRREGFSGNTIYF | TGTGCCAGCAGTCCCCGGCGGGAAGGCTTCTCTGGAAACACCATATATTTT | TRBV27 | - | TRBJ1-3 | -
CASRMGTHEQQYF | TGTGCCAGCAGAATGGGGACACACGAACAGCAGTACTTC | TRBV2 | - | TRBJ2-7 | many
CASSVGSSGELFF | TGTGCCAGCAGCGTAGGTAGTTCCGGGGAGCTGTTTTTT | TRBV9 | - | TRBJ2-2 | -
CASSQQEGQPQHF | TGTGCCAGCAGCCAACAGGAAGGTCAGCCCCAGCATTTT | TRBV3-1/TRBV3-2 | - | TRBJ1-5 | -
CASSYLTAAPGSRTEAFF | TGTGCCAGCAGCTACCTAACCGCGGCGCCTGGAAGCCGCACTGAAGCTTTCTTT | TRBV11-3 | - | TRBJ1-1 | -
CAISESIAGGQETQYF | TGTGCCATCAGTGAGTCAATAGCGGGGGGTCAAGAGACCCAGTACTTC | TRBV10-3 | TRBD2 | TRBJ2-5 | once
CASSYRDRGDYEQYF | TGTGCCAGTAGTTACCGGGACAGGGGCGATTACGAGCAGTACTTC | TRBV19 | TRBD1 | TRBJ2-7 | -
CASSLHGYRDTGELFF | TGTGCCAGCAGCTTACACGGGTACCGTGACACCGGGGAGCTGTTTTTT | TRBV7-9 | - | TRBJ2-2 | -
CASSKQQGTYGYTF | TGTGCCAGTAGTAAGCAACAGGGGACCTATGGCTACACCTTC | TRBV19 | TRBD1 | TRBJ1-2 | many
CASSIRGPSLEAFF | TGTGCCAGTAGTATTCGGGGTCCAAGCCTCGAAGCTTTCTTT | TRBV19 | - | TRBJ1-1 | -
CASSLPPAGFTNEKLFF | TGTGCCAGCAGCTTACCCCCCGCGGGGTTCACTAATGAAAAACTGTTTTTT | TRBV28 | - | TRBJ1-4 | -
CASSVSTGGGNTIYF | TGTGCCAGCAGCGTTAGCACAGGGGGCGGAAACACCATATATTTT | TRBV7-6 | TRBD1 | TRBJ1-3 | -
CASSLPNGQGQETQYF | TGTGCCAGCAGCTTACCGAACGGACAGGGCCAAGAGACCCAGTACTTC | TRBV11-2 | TRBD1 | TRBJ2-5 | -
CASSLGLLNTGELFF | TGTGCCAGCAGCTTAGGACTACTGAACACCGGGGAGCTGTTTTTT | TRBV7-2 | - | TRBJ2-2 | -
CASSVNQGGDNEQFF | TGTGCCAGTAGTGTCAACCAGGGAGGGGACAATGAGCAGTTCTTC | TRBV19 | TRBD2 | TRBJ2-1 | -
CASSPGTGGPKGYTF | TGTGCCAGCAGCCCGGGGACAGGGGGCCCGAAGGGCTACACCTTC | TRBV7-2 | TRBD1 | TRBJ1-2 | -
CASSFTGVGDTQYF | TGCGCCAGCAGTTTCACAGGGGTCGGAGATACGCAGTATTTT | TRBV5-1 | TRBD1 | TRBJ2-3 | once
CASSGAGNTEAFF | TGTGCCAGTTCCGGCGCGGGGAACACTGAAGCTTTCTTT | TRBV18 | - | TRBJ1-1 | -
CASSPSSGGNIQYF | TGCGCCAGCAGCCCCTCATCCGGCGGAAACATTCAGTACTTC | TRBV5-1 | - | TRBJ2-4 | -
CASSYGQGMGETQYF | TGTGCCAGCAGCTATGGACAGGGGATGGGAGAGACCCAGTACTTC | TRBV5-4 | TRBD1 | TRBJ2-5 | -
CASSLGTVASNQPQHF | TGTGCCAGCAGCCTTGGGACAGTCGCTAGCAATCAGCCCCAGCATTTT | TRBV3-1/TRBV3-2 | TRBD1 | TRBJ1-5 | -
CASSLVQMNTEAFF | TGCGCCAGCAGCTTGGTTCAGATGAACACTGAAGCTTTCTTT | TRBV5-1 | - | TRBJ1-1 | -
CASSPGGGGQTEAFF | TGCGCCAGCAGCCCGGGAGGAGGGGGGCAGACTGAAGCTTTCTTT | TRBV5-1 | - | TRBJ1-1 | -
CASSLFGGGGITDTQYF | TGTGCCAGCAGTTTATTTGGGGGCGGAGGTATTACAGATACGCAGTATTTT | TRBV27 | - | TRBJ2-3 | -
CASSGDRGGWETQYF | TGTGCCAGCAGTGGGGACAGGGGAGGATGGGAGACCCAGTACTTC | TRBV27 | TRBD1 | TRBJ2-5 | -
CASSKRGGQETQYF | TGTGCCAGTAGTAAGCGGGGGGGCCAAGAGACCCAGTACTTC | TRBV19 | TRBD2 | TRBJ2-5 | -
CASRAQGGGKETQYF | TGTGCCAGCAGAGCACAAGGCGGGGGGAAAGAGACCCAGTACTTC | TRBV4-2 | TRBD2 | TRBJ2-5 | -
CAISGNYGANVLTF | TGTGCCATCTCGGGGAATTATGGGGCCAACGTCCTGACTTTC | TRBV24-1 | - | TRBJ2-6 | -
CASSIAGDTFYEQYF | TGTGCCAGTAGTATAGCCGGGGACACTTTCTACGAGCAGTACTTC | TRBV19 | - | TRBJ2-7 | few
CASSLEAGGAGELFF | TGTGCCAGCAGCTTAGAGGCGGGGGGGGCCGGGGAGCTGTTTTTT | TRBV7-2 | TRBD2 | TRBJ2-2 | -
CATAGRTGNTIYF | TGTGCCACCGCAGGAAGAACTGGAAACACCATATATTTT | TRBV19 | - | TRBJ1-3 | -
CASSLSSGGLGEQYF | TGTGCCAGCAGCTTGAGTAGCGGGGGCCTTGGTGAGCAGTACTTC | TRBV5-4 | TRBD2 | TRBJ2-7 | -
CASSWTDWDEQFF | TGTGCCAGCAGCTGGACAGATTGGGATGAGCAGTTCTTC | TRBV5-8 | - | TRBJ2-1 | -
CASSLSIGGVTEAFF | TGTGCCAGCAGTTTATCGATCGGGGGGGTAACTGAAGCTTTCTTT | TRBV27 | - | TRBJ1-1 | once
CASSSPSGHRLGGETQYF | TGTGCCAGCAGTTCCCCGTCCGGACACAGACTAGGGGGCGAGACCCAGTACTTC | TRBV28 | - | TRBJ2-5 | -
CASSYSQFSNQPQHF | TGTGCCAGCAGTTACTCGCAGTTTAGCAATCAGCCCCAGCATTTT | TRBV6-5 | - | TRBJ1-5 | -
CAWSRGTLSYEQYF | TGTGCCTGGAGCCGGGGGACCCTCTCCTACGAGCAGTACTTC | TRBV30 | - | TRBJ2-7 | -
CASREHRQDLGYGYTF | TGTGCCAGTAGGGAACACCGACAGGATCTAGGCTATGGCTACACCTTC | TRBV19 | - | TRBJ1-2 | -
CASTRLGTNPGELFF | TGTGCCAGCACCCGACTAGGGACTAACCCCGGGGAGCTGTTTTTT | TRBV6-5 | TRBD2 | TRBJ2-2 | -
CASSTRQGLSNEKLFF | TGTGCCAGCAGTACCAGACAGGGCCTGTCTAATGAAAAACTGTTTTTT | TRBV9 | TRBD1 | TRBJ1-4 | -
CASSPFPAGTSGERGTDTQYF | TGTGCCAGCAGCCCCTTTCCTGCAGGGACTAGCGGGGAACGAGGCACAGATACGCAGTATTTT | TRBV4-2 | TRBD2 | TRBJ2-3 | -
CASSLQGYEQYF | TGTGCCAGCAGCTTACAGGGCTACGAGCAGTACTTC | TRBV7-2 | - | TRBJ2-7 | once
CASSRPWATQYF | TGTGCCAGCAGCCGCCCGTGGGCTACGCAGTATTTT | TRBV7-2 | - | TRBJ2-3 | -
CASSLQGDQPQHF | TGTGCCAGCAGCTTACAGGGGGATCAGCCCCAGCATTTT | TRBV7-9 | TRBD1 | TRBJ1-5 | -
CASSESQEMQYF | TGTGCCAGCTCAGAGTCCCAGGAAATGCAGTACTTC | TRBV18 | - | TRBJ2-4 | -
CASSMTVYSDTQYF | TGTGCCAGTAGTATGACAGTTTACTCAGATACGCAGTATTTT | TRBV19 | - | TRBJ2-3 | -